The clone carrying this T cell receptor beta chain was counted once. These data originate in a study of cytomegalovirus exposure and HLA in healthy donors. The table came from immunoSEQ multiplex PCR; TCRdb's copy has only in-frame clones and leaves some out. The sample has approximately 260,000 clones, approximately 83% seen once. This CDR3 is 14 amino acids long. The V end was cut by 0 bases, the J end by 10 bases, with 10 bases between. Looked up from germline, CDR1 is ENHRY and CDR2 is SYGVKD. This chain uses TRBV10-3 with TRBJ1-6; D not resolved. Sequenced material: PBMCs. This clonotype was sampled from a woman under 30 in good health and CMV-seronegative. The CDR3 bases are TGTGCCATCAGTGAGTCGAGGCAACGCTCACCCCTCCACTTT. Its translation: CAISESRQRSPLHF.